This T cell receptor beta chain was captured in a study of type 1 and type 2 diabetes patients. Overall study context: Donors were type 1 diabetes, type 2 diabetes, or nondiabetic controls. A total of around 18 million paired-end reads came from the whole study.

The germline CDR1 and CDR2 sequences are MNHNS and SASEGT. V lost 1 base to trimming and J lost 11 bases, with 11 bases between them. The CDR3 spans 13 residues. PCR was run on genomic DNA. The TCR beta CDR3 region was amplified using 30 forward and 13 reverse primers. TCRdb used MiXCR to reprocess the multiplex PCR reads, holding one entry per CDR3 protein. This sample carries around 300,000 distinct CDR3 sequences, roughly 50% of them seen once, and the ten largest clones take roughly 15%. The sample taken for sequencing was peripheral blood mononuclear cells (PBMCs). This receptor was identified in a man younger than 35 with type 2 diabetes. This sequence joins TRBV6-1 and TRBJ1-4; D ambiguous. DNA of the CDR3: TGTGCCAGCAGTGAAGGGACGGGGAGGAAACTGTTTTTT. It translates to CASSEGTGRKLFF.